The clone carrying this T cell receptor beta chain occurred once. This specimen includes other DNA sequences encoding the same CDR3. The data were taken from a study of T cell responses to AZD1222 COVID-19 vaccine. The ends were cut back, 1 base at V and 4 bases at J, with 4 bases in the middle. The germline V gene has CDR1 GTSNPN and CDR2 SVGIG (reference sequence). The CDR3 consists of 11 residues. Sequencing used immunoSEQ multiplex PCR; TCRdb keeps in-frame clones, though not all of them. The sample yields under 150,000 clones, roughly 90% seen once. The V call is TRBV30, the J call TRBJ1-2; D call uncertain. The receptor was derived from an adult in good health. The sample was peripheral blood, taken on day 0 of MenACWY control vaccination. CDR3 DNA sequence: TGTGCCTGGAGTGGAACCTATGGCTACACCTTC. Translation gives CAWSGTYGYTF.